The 23 T cell receptor beta chains below were found in one sample sequenced in a study of OX40 agonist ivuxolimab in advanced cancers. This table comes from immunoSEQ multiplex PCR, and its TCRdb copy is limited to in-frame clones, with some not included. The sample lists 50,000 to 65,000 clones, roughly 85% seen once, with 0.76% in the top ten. This specimen was CD4+ or CD8+ T cells sorted from blood, taken in a trial of the OX40 agonist ivuxolimab. The receptors shown here come from an adult with an advanced solid tumor such as melanoma, head and neck, liver or kidney cancer.

The V gene is TRBV5-8, the J gene TRBJ2-1; either TRBD1 or TRBD2 may fit D (5 bases each). Between the trimmed V and J ends, which lost 3 bases and 6 bases, there was a span of 19 bases. There are 16 residues in the CDR3. The V gene's germline CDR1 is SGHTS and CDR2 YDEGEE. CDR3 sequence: CASSSGTPIPLNEQFF. The CDR3 DNA reads TGTGCCAGCAGCTCGGGGACGCCAATCCCCCTCAATGAGCAGTTCTTC.

The V call is TRBV2, the J call TRBJ2-4; TRBD2 matches 13 bases. Germline V lookup: CDR1 SNHLY, CDR2 FYNNEI. The V segment lost 5 bases and the J segment 8 bases; nucleotides outside the gene matches: 6. This CDR3 comprises 15 residues. CDR3 loop: CASSSGLAGRDIQYF. CDR3 in DNA: TGTGCCAGCAGTTCGGGACTAGCGGGGCGGGACATTCAGTACTTC.

The chain is built from TRBV28 and TRBJ2-5, with D possibly matching TRBD1 (6 bases). V was pared by 6 bases and J by 7 bases, with 15 bases between. This CDR3 region has 13 residues. Germline V gene lookup returns CDR1 MDHEN and CDR2 SYDVKM. The CDR3 protein is CASRETGPGTQYF. In nucleotides, the CDR3 is TGTGCCAGCAGAGAGACAGGTCCGGGGACCCAGTACTTC. Drawing the rest from reference TRBV28 and TRBJ2-5, the complete variable domain is DVKVTQSSRYLVKRTGEKVFLECVQDMDHENMFWYRQDPGLGLRLIYFSYDVKMKEKGDIPEGYSVSREKKERFSLILESASTNQTSMYLCASRETGPGTQYFGPGTRLLVL.

Remarks on this clone: One junction end does not reproduce the germline sequence, and a read error may be involved. V and J are TRBV29-1 and TRBJ2-2; TRBD2 is a possible D gene (5 bases). The CDR3 contains 11 residues. Germline CDR1 reads SQVTM; CDR2 reads ANQGSEA. CDR3 sequence reads: CSVEIHRGAVF. Written as DNA, the CDR3 is TGCAGCGTTGAGATTCACCGGGGAGCTGTTTTT.

The chain carries TRBV6-6 and TRBJ1-1; 7 nucleotides line up with TRBD1. There are 15 residues in the CDR3. The V gene end was trimmed by 6 bases and the J gene end by 2 bases; junction bases not matched to a gene: 9. Germline V gene data show CDR1 as MNHNY and CDR2 as SVGAGI (reference sequence). The CDR3 DNA follows: TGTGCCAGCAGCAGACAGGGTCAACCTAACACTGAAGCTTTCTTT. Translation gives CASSRQGQPNTEAFF.

The V gene is TRBV2, the J gene TRBJ2-4; no clear D. CDR1 is SNHLY, CDR2 FYNNEI, per germline. Trimming took 5 bases from V and 0 from J, leaving 11 bases between them. The CDR3 loop spans 15 amino acids. CDR3 amino acids: CASSYRDVAKNIQYF. The CDR3 nucleotides read TGTGCCAGCAGTTACAGAGACGTAGCCAAAAACATTCAGTACTTC.

This sequence joins TRBV4-1 and TRBJ2-1; D possibly corresponds to TRBD2 (6 bases). Trimming shortened V by 1 base and J by 7 bases, and 17 bases separated the two germline ends. The CDR3 totals 16 residues. Germline V gene sequence: CDR1 MGHRA, CDR2 YSYEKL. The CDR3 sequence: CASSQVGTGLGNEQFF. CDR3 nucleotide sequence: TGCGCCAGCAGCCAAGTGGGGACTGGGCTGGGAAATGAGCAGTTCTTC.

The chain couples TRBV19 to TRBJ1-5; perhaps TRBD1 as D (5 bases). CDR1 and CDR2 from the germline V gene are LNHDA and SQIVND (reference sequence). The V end lost 3 bases, the J end lost 7 bases, and 13 bases lay between the germline ends. This CDR3 contains 14 residues. In DNA, the CDR3 is TGTGCCAGTAGTATGGGGGAAGGAGGACAGCCCCAGCATTTT. Amino acid sequence: CASSMGEGGQPQHF.

The chain combines TRBV5-6 with TRBJ2-5; weak D call: TRBD1 (6 bases). Germline V CDR1 and CDR2: SGHDT, YYEEEE. The length of the CDR3 is 14 residues. Trimming shortened V by 4 bases and J by 1 base, and 11 bases separated the two germline ends. CDR3 in amino acids: CASSGTGRQETQYF. The CDR3 coding sequence is TGTGCCAGCAGCGGAACAGGGCGCCAAGAGACCCAGTACTTC.

This chain connects TRBV7-9 to TRBJ1-5; no definite D call. The CDR3 is 12 amino acids. The germline V gene encodes CDR1 SEHNR and CDR2 FQNEAQ (reference sequence). The V gene lost 5 bases and the J gene lost 5 bases, with 7 bases spanning the gap. The CDR3 nucleotides read TGTGCCAGCAGCCGCGTGGATCAGCCCCAGCATTTT. Translated, it gives CASSRVDQPQHF.

This clone was seen once. The rearrangement uses TRBV4-1 and TRBJ1-2, with 9 positions matching TRBD1. The CDR3 is 15 amino acids. Germline CDR1 MGHRA, CDR2 YSYEKL. J lost 4 bases, V lost 1 base, and 4 bases had no gene match. The CDR3 DNA sequence: TGCGCCAGCAGCCAAGGGGACAGGGCGGCCTATGGCTACACCTTC. Its protein is CASSQGDRAAYGYTF.

The chain couples TRBV2 to TRBJ1-4; TRBD1 is a possible D gene (6 bases). V was pared by 9 bases and J by 0 bases, with 11 bases between. The CDR3 contains 14 residues. Germline-derived CDR1 and CDR2 are SNHLY and FYNNEI. The CDR3 region is CARGAGTTNEKLFF. In DNA form, the CDR3 reads TGTGCCAGGGGGGCAGGGACAACTAATGAAAAACTGTTTTTT.

The CDR3 bases are TGCAGCGTTGAAACCTCTGGGGCCAACGTCCTGACTTTC. Residues: CSVETSGANVLTF. The J gene is TRBJ2-6, the V gene TRBV29-1, with D uncertain. Germline V gene lookup returns CDR1 SQVTM and CDR2 ANQGSEA. The CDR3 length is 13 residues. V lost 2 bases to trimming and J lost 0 bases, with 2 bases between them.

This chain uses TRBV28 with TRBJ1-5, with D perhaps matching TRBD1 (5 bases). The CDR3 loop spans 17 amino acids. V was trimmed by 4 bases and J by 1 base, leaving 17 bases between them. Germline loops: CDR1 MDHEN, CDR2 SYDVKM. The CDR3 loop is CASSSGSAGGSNQPQHF. The CDR3 DNA reads TGTGCCAGCAGTTCAGGATCGGCTGGGGGGAGCAATCAGCCCCAGCATTTT.

The V and J genes are TRBV7-3 and TRBJ2-1; the D is unclear. V was trimmed by 4 bases and J by 5 bases, leaving 9 bases between them. Germline lookup yields CDR1 SGHTA and CDR2 FQGTGA. CDR3 size: 13 residues. The CDR3 sequence: CASSSRANNEQFF. For the CDR3, the DNA is TGTGCCAGCAGCTCACGGGCTAACAATGAGCAGTTCTTC.

This rearrangement joins TRBV6-5 to TRBJ1-2, with D possibly TRBD1 on 6 matching bases. V lost 4 bases and J 7 bases, leaving 10 bases between the germline ends. The CDR3 extends over 12 amino acids. Germline CDR1 reads MNHEY; CDR2 reads SVGAGI. CDR3 DNA: TGTGCCAGCAGTTTAAGGGGGTCTGGCTACACCTTC. This codes for CASSLRGSGYTF.

In this sample, this clone turned up a few times. The chain joins TRBV7-9 to TRBJ1-5; unclear D gene. The germline gives CDR1 SEHNR, CDR2 FQNEAQ (reference sequence). There are 14 residues in the CDR3. Trimming took off 2 bases at V and 2 bases at J, with 7 bases between the two ends. This chain's CDR3 is CASSLSAGNQPQHF. The CDR3 bases are TGTGCCAGCAGCTTAAGTGCAGGCAATCAGCCCCAGCATTTT.

The count of this clone is one. J is TRBJ2-6 and V is TRBV19; no reliable D call. Germline CDR1 reads LNHDA; CDR2 reads SQIVND (reference sequence). Between the trimmed V and J ends, which lost 4 bases and 3 bases, there was a span of 1 base. The CDR3 runs to 12 residues. The CDR3 spells CASSSGANVLTF. In nucleotides, the CDR3 is TGTGCCAGTAGTAGTGGGGCCAACGTCCTGACTTTC.

V and J are TRBV14 and TRBJ2-7; unclear D gene. Germline loops: CDR1 SGHDN, CDR2 FVKESK. V was shortened by 4 bases and J by 0 bases, with 13 bases between the two germline ends. The CDR3 spans 15 residues. The DNA of the CDR3 is TGTGCCAGCAGCCCCGTTGTAGGTGGCTCCTACGAGCAGTACTTC. Translation gives CASSPVVGGSYEQYF.

V gene TRBV14 combines with J gene TRBJ2-2; D gene unclear. The CDR3 is made up of 14 amino acids. CDR1 and CDR2 (germline): SGHDN, FVKESK. Trimming cost V 2 bases and J 1 base, with 5 bases left between them. CDR3 loop: CASSQQMNTGELFF. In DNA, the CDR3 is TGTGCCAGCAGCCAACAGATGAACACCGGGGAGCTGTTTTTT.

The V and J genes are TRBV30 and TRBJ2-7; D remains unclear. This CDR3 contains 11 residues. V shed 3 bases and J shed 0 bases, with 3 bases lying between them. CDR1 is GTSNPN, CDR2 SVGIG, per germline (reference sequence). CDR3 loop: CAWSFSYEQYF. CDR3 DNA: TGTGCCTGGAGCTTCTCCTACGAGCAGTACTTC.

V gene TRBV19 combines with J gene TRBJ2-5; 9 bases fit TRBD2. Germline CDR1 and CDR2: LNHDA and SQIVND (reference sequence). CDR3 length equals 14 residues. V lost 4 bases to trimming and J lost 5 bases; unmatched junction nucleotides: 5. In nucleotides, the CDR3 is TGTGCCAGTAGTACGGGACTAGCCGGGGAGACCCAGTACTTC. Residues: CASSTGLAGETQYF.

The genes are TRBV5-1 and TRBJ1-4; D unresolved. Trimming removed 6 bases from V and 0 bases from J, with 9 bases in between. The CDR3 contains 14 residues. Germline CDR1 and CDR2: SGHRS and YFSETQ. The DNA for the CDR3 is TGCGCCAGCAAGGCGTTAACAACTAATGAAAAACTGTTTTTT. Residues: CASKALTTNEKLFF. Filled out from reference TRBV5-1 and TRBJ1-4, the complete variable domain reads KAGVTQTPRYLIKTRGQQVTLSCSPISGHRSVSWYQQTPGQGLQFLFEYFSETQRNKGNFPGRFSGRQFSNSRSEMNVSTLELGDSALYLCASKALTTNEKLFFGSGTQLSVL.